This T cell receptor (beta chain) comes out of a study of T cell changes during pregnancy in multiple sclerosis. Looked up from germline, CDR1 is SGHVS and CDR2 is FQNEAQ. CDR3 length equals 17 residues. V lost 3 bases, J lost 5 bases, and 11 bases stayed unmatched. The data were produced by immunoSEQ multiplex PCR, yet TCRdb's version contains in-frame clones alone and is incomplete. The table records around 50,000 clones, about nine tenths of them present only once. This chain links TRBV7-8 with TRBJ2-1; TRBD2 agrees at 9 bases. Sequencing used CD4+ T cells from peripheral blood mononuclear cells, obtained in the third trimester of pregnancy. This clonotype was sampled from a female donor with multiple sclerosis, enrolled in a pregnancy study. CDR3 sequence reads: CASSLTPGTSRNNEQFF. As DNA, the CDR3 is TGTGCCAGCAGCTTGACACCCGGGACTAGCAGGAACAATGAGCAGTTCTTC.